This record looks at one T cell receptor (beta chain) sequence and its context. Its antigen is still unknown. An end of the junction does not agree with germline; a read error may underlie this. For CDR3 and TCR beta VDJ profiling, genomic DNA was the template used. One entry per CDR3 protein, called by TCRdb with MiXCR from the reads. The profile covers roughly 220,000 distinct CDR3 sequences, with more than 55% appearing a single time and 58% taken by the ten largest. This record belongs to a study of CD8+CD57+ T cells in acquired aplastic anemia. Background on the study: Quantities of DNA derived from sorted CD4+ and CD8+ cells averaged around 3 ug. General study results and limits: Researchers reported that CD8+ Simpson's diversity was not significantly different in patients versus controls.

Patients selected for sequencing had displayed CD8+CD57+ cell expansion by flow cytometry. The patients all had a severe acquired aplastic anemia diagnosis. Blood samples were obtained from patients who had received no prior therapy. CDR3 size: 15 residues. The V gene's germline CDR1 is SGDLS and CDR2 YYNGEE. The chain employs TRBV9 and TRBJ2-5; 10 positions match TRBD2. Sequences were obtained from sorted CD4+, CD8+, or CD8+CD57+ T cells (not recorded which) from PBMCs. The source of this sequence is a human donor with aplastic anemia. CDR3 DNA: TGTGCCAGTAGCGGGGGGACCCTCCGGCAAGAGACCCAGTACTTC. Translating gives CASSGGTLRQETQYF.